This is a list of T cell receptor beta chains from one sample in a study of identifying expanded T cells in peripheral blood. Only in-frame clones appear in the TCRdb table, and some are missing; sequencing was by immunoSEQ multiplex PCR. The profile covers tens of thousands of clones, with more than 70% appearing a single time and around 4.8% taken by the ten largest. Sequencing input: blood. These receptors came from a person between 18 and 69 years old in good health. Both conserved end residues are part of each CDR3. Each record gives: CDR3 protein, CDR3 DNA, clone size, D gene, J gene, V gene. The D gene is left open where the match is weak. The size entry is marked missing in some rows and otherwise reads once, few, many or a size class.

CASSTGSGYEQYF	TGTGCCAGTAGTACCGGGTCCGGTTACGAGCAGTACTTC	NA	NA	TRBJ2-7	TRBV19
CSASETTEQYF	TGCAGTGCTAGCGAGACTACCGAGCAGTACTTC	NA	NA	TRBJ2-7	TRBV20-1
CASSYEAGGYNEQFF	TGTGCCAGCAGTTACGAAGCGGGAGGGTACAATGAGCAGTTCTTC	few	TRBD2	TRBJ2-1	TRBV6-5
CASSFVDGNTGELFF	TGTGCCAGCAGCTTCGTGGACGGAAACACCGGGGAGCTGTTTTTT	NA	NA	TRBJ2-2	TRBV7-8
CASSVAGTSPANEQFF	TGTGCCAGCAGTGTCGCGGGGACTAGTCCGGCAAATGAGCAGTTCTTC	NA	TRBD2	TRBJ2-1	TRBV6-4
CAIPLGWISSGNTIYF	TGTGCCATCCCCTTGGGGTGGATCAGCTCTGGAAACACCATATATTTT	NA	NA	TRBJ1-3	TRBV6-4
CASSLVQGPTYGYTF	TGTGCCAGCAGCTTAGTTCAGGGCCCCACCTATGGCTACACCTTC	NA	NA	TRBJ1-2	TRBV7-8
CASSDSRDSYNEQFF	TGTGCCAGCAGTGACTCGCGAGACTCCTACAATGAGCAGTTCTTC	NA	NA	TRBJ2-1	TRBV6-4
CASQGAASYNEQFF	TGTGCCAGCCAAGGAGCAGCCTCCTACAATGAGCAGTTCTTC	NA	NA	TRBJ2-1	TRBV27
CASSLFGSSGSSYEQYF	TGTGCCAGCAGTTTATTCGGTTCCAGCGGGAGCTCCTACGAGCAGTACTTC	once	TRBD2	TRBJ2-7	TRBV28
CAWSVRALNEQFF	TGTGCCTGGAGTGTACGAGCGCTCAATGAGCAGTTCTTC	NA	NA	TRBJ2-1	TRBV30
CASSARRPYEQYF	TGTGCCAGCAGCGCCCGCCGGCCCTACGAGCAGTACTTC	once	NA	TRBJ2-7	TRBV9
CASDPKEAAEQFF	TGTGCCAGCGACCCGAAAGAGGCGGCTGAGCAGTTCTTC	NA	NA	TRBJ2-1	TRBV6-1
CASRLKGTGRTEQFF	TGTGCCAGCAGATTAAAAGGGACAGGGAGGACTGAGCAGTTCTTC	NA	TRBD1	TRBJ2-1	TRBV6-5
CASSELWSSGREYF	TGTGCCAGCAGTGAACTATGGTCTAGCGGGAGGGAGTACTTC	NA	TRBD2	TRBJ2-7	TRBV6-1
CASSIRGSRELFF	TGTGCCAGTAGTATCCGGGGCTCCCGGGAGCTGTTTTTT	NA	NA	TRBJ2-2	TRBV19
CASSYSKGGLGYTF	TGTGCCAGCAGTTACTCTAAAGGGGGACTTGGCTACACCTTC	NA	NA	TRBJ1-2	TRBV6-5
CASSLFQETQYF	TGTGCCAGCAGCTTGTTCCAAGAGACCCAGTACTTC	NA	NA	TRBJ2-5	TRBV13
CASSYRDRVEEQYF	TGTGCCAGCAGTTACAGGGACAGGGTAGAAGAGCAGTACTTC	NA	TRBD1	TRBJ2-7	TRBV6-6